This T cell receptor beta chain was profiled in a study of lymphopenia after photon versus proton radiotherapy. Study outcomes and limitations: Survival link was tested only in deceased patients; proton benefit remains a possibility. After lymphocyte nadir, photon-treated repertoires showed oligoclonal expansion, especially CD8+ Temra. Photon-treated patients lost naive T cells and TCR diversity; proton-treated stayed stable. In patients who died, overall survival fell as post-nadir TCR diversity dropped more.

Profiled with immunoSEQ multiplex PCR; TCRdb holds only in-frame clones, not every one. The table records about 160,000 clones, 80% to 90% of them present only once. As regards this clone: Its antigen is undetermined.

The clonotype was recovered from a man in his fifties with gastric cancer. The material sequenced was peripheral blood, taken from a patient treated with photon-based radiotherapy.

The CDR3 here is CASSWTSGSADTQYF. The CDR3 DNA reads TGTGCCAGCAGCTGGACTAGCGGGAGCGCAGATACGCAGTATTTT. The chain joins TRBV27 to TRBJ2-3, with 13 bases matching TRBD2. The CDR3 consists of 15 residues. J was trimmed by 4 bases and V by 6 bases; bases with no gene match: 4. In germline, CDR1 is MNHEY, CDR2 SMNVEV (reference sequence).